These 29 T cell receptor beta chains came from one sample sequenced in a study of blood T cell repertoires in COVID-19. The data were produced by immunoSEQ multiplex PCR, yet TCRdb's version contains in-frame clones alone and is incomplete. The repertoire consists of 260,000 or so clones, with more than 80% occurring once and the leading ten covering 6.5% to 9%. Source material: peripheral blood. The receptors shown here come from an elderly woman with COVID-19, enrolled during active disease.

V gene TRBV4-1 combines with J gene TRBJ2-1; 8 bases map to TRBD2. Germline trimming cut 0 bases from V and 7 bases from J; bases unmatched to any gene: 5. From germline, CDR1 is MGHRA and CDR2 YSYEKL. This CDR3 is 15 amino acids long. The CDR3 bases are TGCGCCAGCAGCCAAGACGGGGGGGGCCGTAATGAGCAGTTCTTC. Encoded protein: CASSQDGGGRNEQFF.

The chain uses TRBV5-1 and TRBJ2-1; D gene ambiguous. Germline V gene sequence: CDR1 SGHRS, CDR2 YFSETQ. CDR3 length equals 18 residues. Trimming cost V 0 bases and J 3 bases, with 19 bases left between them. The CDR3 DNA is TGCGCCAGCAGCTTGGGCTCCTTGGGTAGGAGAGTCTACAATGAGCAGTTCTTC. As protein: CASSLGSLGRRVYNEQFF.

The V call is TRBV6-6, the J call TRBJ1-2; D is possibly TRBD1 (6 bases). Trimming cost V 2 bases and J 0 bases, with 10 bases left between them. This CDR3 is built from 15 residues. Germline CDR1 is MNHNY and CDR2 is SVGAGI (reference sequence). CDR3 DNA: TGTGCCAGCAGTTACACTGGGACACCTAACTATGGCTACACCTTC. Amino acid sequence: CASSYTGTPNYGYTF.

In regard to this clone: Mismatch with germline at one junction end may stem from a read error. The DNA for the CDR3 is TGTGCTAGCAGCTCCGGGACTAGCGGTTACAATGAGCAGTTCTTC. Amino acid sequence: CASSSGTSGYNEQFF. V is TRBV7-7 and J is TRBJ2-1, with TRBD2 matching 11 bases. Germline-derived CDR1 and CDR2 are SSHAT and FNYEAQ (reference sequence). The CDR3 totals 15 residues.

This sequence joins TRBV7-8 and TRBJ1-5; D is possibly TRBD1 (5 bases). This CDR3 is built from 14 residues. From germline, CDR1 is SGHVS and CDR2 FQNEAQ. V lost 5 bases to trimming and J lost 4 bases, with 12 bases between them. The CDR3 spells CASSPSGQNQPQHF. The CDR3 DNA is TGTGCCAGCAGCCCTTCCGGACAAAATCAGCCCCAGCATTTT.

This sequence joins TRBV12-3 or TRBV12-4 and TRBJ2-4; TRBD2 is a possible D gene (6 bases). The length of the CDR3 is 13 residues. V dropped 6 bases and J dropped 7 bases, with 13 bases sitting between them. The CDR3 spells CASSLTGVNIQYF. As DNA, the CDR3 is TGTGCCAGCAGCTTAACGGGGGTGAACATTCAGTACTTC.

The genes are TRBV6-6 and TRBJ1-4, with D possibly being TRBD1 (5 bases). V dropped 5 bases and J dropped 2 bases, with 21 bases sitting between them. Germline CDR1 MNHNY, CDR2 SVGAGI (reference sequence). The CDR3 extends over 18 amino acids. CDR3 nucleotides: TGTGCCAGCAGTCCTAAGGCCCCTTCGACAGTTACTAATGAAAAACTGTTTTTT. Its translation: CASSPKAPSTVTNEKLFF.

The J gene is TRBJ1-1, the V gene TRBV4-2; 7 bases map to TRBD1. Trimming at V came to 5 bases and at J to 5 bases, leaving 17 bases not matched to a gene. Germline-derived CDR1 and CDR2 are LGHNA and YNFKEQ. The CDR3 is 17 residues long. CDR3 sequence: CASSSPRMTGRRTEAFF. The CDR3 DNA reads TGTGCCAGCAGCTCCCCAAGGATGACAGGGAGGCGGACTGAAGCTTTCTTT.

The chain employs TRBV2 and TRBJ1-1; D is unclear. CDR1 and CDR2 (germline): SNHLY, FYNNEI. This CDR3 has 13 amino acids. V gave up 3 bases and J gave up 4 bases, with 9 bases separating them. The CDR3 DNA sequence: TGTGCCAGCAGTGAGGACGGGAGCACTGAAGCTTTCTTT. It encodes CASSEDGSTEAFF.

The chain is built from TRBV5-5 and TRBJ1-2; 9 bases are a match to TRBD1. The V segment lost 4 bases and the J segment 4 bases; nucleotides outside the gene matches: 5. The CDR3 covers 14 residues. In germline, CDR1 is SGHKS, CDR2 YYEKEE (reference sequence). CDR3 in DNA: TGTGCCAGCAGCCGGGACAGGGAATTCTATGGCTACACCTTC. It yields the protein CASSRDREFYGYTF.

This rearrangement joins TRBV29-1 to TRBJ2-7, with 7 positions matching TRBD1. CDR3 length: 12 residues. Losses at the gene ends were 7 bases for V and 7 bases for J; bases not matched to a gene: 10. Germline V gene data show CDR1 as SQVTM and CDR2 as ANQGSEA. The CDR3 DNA follows: TGCAGCGCAACTTCAGACAGGGATGAGCAGTACTTC. Its protein is CSATSDRDEQYF.

V usage is TRBV25-1 and J usage is TRBJ1-4; 10 bases match TRBD1. This CDR3 is 13 amino acids long. Trimming took 7 bases from V and 11 from J; bases not matched to a gene: 7. Germline V lookup: CDR1 MGHDK, CDR2 SYGVNS. The CDR3, as DNA: TGTGCCAGCACCCGGGACAGGGGAGGGAAACTGTTTTTT. Amino acids: CASTRDRGGKLFF.

The chain employs TRBV5-3 and TRBJ2-3, with D tentatively TRBD2 (6 bases). TRBV5-3 is assigned to the ORF class and has an uncertain function. The CDR3 is made up of 15 amino acids. With 9 bases removed from V and 11 bases from J, the gap between germline ends came to 28 bases. The CDR3 region has the DNA TGTGCCACCTATAAGTCGGCCACCCCCATGCGGGGGCAGTATTTT. This codes for CATYKSATPMRGQYF.

The genes are TRBV6-2 or TRBV6-3 and TRBJ1-4; D is undetermined. The germline V and J ends were trimmed by 2 bases and 0 bases, with 7 bases remaining between them. The CDR3 has 15 amino acids. The germline V gene has CDR1 MNHEY and CDR2 SVGEGT. CDR3: CASSYGTTTNEKLFF. DNA for the CDR3: TGTGCCAGCAGTTACGGTACAACAACTAATGAAAAACTGTTTTTT.

This rearrangement joins TRBV6-5 to TRBJ2-7, with 8 bases identical to TRBD1. Trimming at V came to 2 bases and at J to 5 bases, leaving 8 bases not matched to a gene. The CDR3 runs 15 residues. In germline, CDR1 is MNHEY, CDR2 SVGAGI. CDR3 protein: CASSYEGRGRDEQYF. CDR3 DNA sequence: TGTGCCAGCAGTTACGAGGGCAGGGGGCGCGACGAGCAGTACTTC.

The chain joins TRBV14 to TRBJ1-1; the D is unclear. Germline values: CDR1 SGHDN, CDR2 FVKESK. V dropped 7 bases and J dropped 0 bases, with 9 bases sitting between them. This CDR3 contains 13 residues. The CDR3 reads CASMGSLNTEAFF. The CDR3 DNA sequence: TGTGCCAGCATGGGCTCTTTGAACACTGAAGCTTTCTTT.

This chain connects TRBV6-5 to TRBJ1-2; 8 positions agree with TRBD1. The CDR3 covers 12 residues. In germline, CDR1 is MNHEY, CDR2 SVGAGI. The trim removed 5 bases at V and 8 bases at J, leaving 4 bases unmatched. The CDR3 loop is CASSMDRAGYTF. The CDR3 DNA reads as TGTGCCAGCAGTATGGACAGGGCAGGCTACACCTTC.

The V call is TRBV7-3, the J call TRBJ2-1, with 11 bases lining up with TRBD2. CDR3 length: 17 residues. Germline CDR1 and CDR2: SGHTA and FQGTGA. V shed 5 bases and J 8 bases; nucleotides not matched to a gene: 14. Written as DNA, the CDR3 is TGTGCCAGCAGCCGTTTAGGGTTAACTAGCGGGAGCCATGAGCAGTTCTTC. Residues: CASSRLGLTSGSHEQFF. Full variable domain (rest looked up from reference TRBV7-3 and TRBJ2-1): GAGVSQTPSNKVTEKGKYVELRCDPISGHTALYWYRQSLGQGPEFLIYFQGTGAADDSGLPNDRFFAVRPEGSVSTLKIQRTERGDSAVYLCASSRLGLTSGSHEQFFGPGTRLTVL.

This chain connects TRBV5-4 to TRBJ2-5; 7 bases are a match to TRBD1. The CDR3 extends over 15 amino acids. V lost 1 base to trimming and J lost 4 bases; unmatched junction nucleotides: 7. Germline V CDR1 and CDR2: SGHNT, YYREEE (reference sequence). The CDR3 nucleotides are TGTGCCAGCAGCTTGAGTAAGGGGGCGGGAGAGACCCAGTACTTC. As protein: CASSLSKGAGETQYF. Variable domain in full (rest from reference TRBV5-4 and TRBJ2-5): ETGVTQSPTHLIKTRGQQVTLRCSSQSGHNTVSWYQQALGQGPQFIFQYYREEENGRGNFPPRFSGLQFPNYSSELNVNALELDDSALYLCASSLSKGAGETQYFGPGTRLLVL.

V is TRBV7-9 and J is TRBJ2-7; the match to TRBD1 covers 10 bases. This CDR3 comprises 15 residues. V trimming: 5 bases; J trimming: 5 bases; junction bases outside the gene matches: 9. Germline CDR1 SEHNR, CDR2 FQNEAQ (reference sequence). The CDR3 coding sequence is TGTGCCAGCAGCCAATTTGCCGGGACAGGGGACGAGCAGTACTTC. Residues: CASSQFAGTGDEQYF. Complete variable domain (other parts from reference TRBV7-9 and TRBJ2-7): DTGVSQNPRHKITKRGQNVTFRCDPISEHNRLYWYRQTLGQGPEFLTYFQNEAQLEKSRLLSDRFSAERPKGSFSTLEIQRTEQGDSAMYLCASSQFAGTGDEQYFGPGTRLTVT.

This CDR3 is CASSFRSSDNQPQHF. CDR3 in DNA: TGTGCCAGCAGTTTCAGGTCGTCGGACAATCAGCCCCAGCATTTT. This sequence joins TRBV28 and TRBJ1-5; no reliable D call. The V end was cut by 3 bases, the J end by 3 bases, with 12 bases between. The germline V gene has CDR1 MDHEN and CDR2 SYDVKM. The CDR3 loop spans 15 amino acids.

The chain uses TRBV29-1 and TRBJ1-1; a weak D match, TRBD1 (5 bases). Germline assignment: CDR1 SQVTM and CDR2 ANQGSEA. Trimming took 4 bases from V and 6 from J, leaving 9 bases between them. CDR3 size: 11 residues. CDR3 residues: CSVVGGAEAFF. CDR3 DNA: TGCAGCGTTGTGGGGGGAGCTGAAGCTTTCTTT.

The rearrangement joins TRBV15 to TRBJ1-5; no definite D call. The V end was cut by 4 bases, the J end by 0 bases, with 19 bases between. Germline CDR1 is LNHNV and CDR2 is YYDKDF (reference sequence). CDR3 size: 18 residues. The CDR3 region is CATSKRYSSPYSNQPQHF. The CDR3 region has the DNA TGTGCCACCAGCAAGAGATACAGTTCGCCGTATAGCAATCAGCCCCAGCATTTT.

V gene TRBV9 combines with J gene TRBJ1-2; D gene ambiguous. V dropped 0 bases and J dropped 5 bases, with 8 bases sitting between them. The CDR3 runs 13 residues. Looked up from germline, CDR1 is SGDLS and CDR2 is YYNGEE. CDR3 in amino acids: CASSVENRYGYTF. CDR3 coding DNA: TGTGCCAGCAGCGTAGAGAACAGATATGGCTACACCTTC.

This chain joins TRBV24-1 and TRBJ2-2; D is uncertain. This CDR3 has 15 amino acids. CDR1 is KGHDR and CDR2 is SFDVKD in the germline V gene. Trimming took off 3 bases at V and 4 bases at J, with 11 bases between the two ends. The CDR3 DNA sequence: TGTGCCACCAGTGATCCTAGGTGGAGCACCGGGGAGCTGTTTTTT. It yields the protein CATSDPRWSTGELFF.

The genes are TRBV12-3 or TRBV12-4 and TRBJ2-7; no reliable D call. V lost 2 bases to trimming and J lost 3 bases, with 5 bases between them. The CDR3 sequence is 12 residues long. The CDR3 region is CASSLYSYEQYF. CDR3 in DNA: TGTGCCAGCAGTTTATACAGCTACGAGCAGTACTTC.

This chain joins TRBV2 and TRBJ2-3; TRBD1 matches at 8 bases. V was pared by 7 bases and J by 6 bases, with 9 bases of the junction left unmatched. The CDR3 runs 14 residues. Germline CDR1 SNHLY, CDR2 FYNNEI. The CDR3: CASNPTGVRDTQYF. In nucleotides, the CDR3 is TGTGCCAGCAATCCGACAGGGGTCCGGGATACGCAGTATTTT.

J is TRBJ2-5 and V is TRBV7-9; D remains ambiguous. CDR1 and CDR2 from the germline V gene are SEHNR and FQNEAQ (reference sequence). Trimming stripped 3 bases from V and 2 bases from J, with 10 bases between. This CDR3 spans 14 amino acids. The CDR3 loop is CASSFLVDQETQYF. The DNA for the CDR3 is TGTGCCAGCAGCTTCCTAGTGGATCAAGAGACCCAGTACTTC.

This clone has only one observation. The V and J genes are TRBV6-5 and TRBJ1-1; a weak D match, TRBD1 (5 bases). V shed 7 bases and J shed 1 base, with 13 bases lying between them. The CDR3 consists of 14 residues. Germline CDR1 reads MNHEY; CDR2 reads SVGAGI. CDR3 nucleotides: TGTGCCAGCACTCCACGGGGGGGGAACACTGAAGCTTTCTTT. It is translated as CASTPRGGNTEAFF.